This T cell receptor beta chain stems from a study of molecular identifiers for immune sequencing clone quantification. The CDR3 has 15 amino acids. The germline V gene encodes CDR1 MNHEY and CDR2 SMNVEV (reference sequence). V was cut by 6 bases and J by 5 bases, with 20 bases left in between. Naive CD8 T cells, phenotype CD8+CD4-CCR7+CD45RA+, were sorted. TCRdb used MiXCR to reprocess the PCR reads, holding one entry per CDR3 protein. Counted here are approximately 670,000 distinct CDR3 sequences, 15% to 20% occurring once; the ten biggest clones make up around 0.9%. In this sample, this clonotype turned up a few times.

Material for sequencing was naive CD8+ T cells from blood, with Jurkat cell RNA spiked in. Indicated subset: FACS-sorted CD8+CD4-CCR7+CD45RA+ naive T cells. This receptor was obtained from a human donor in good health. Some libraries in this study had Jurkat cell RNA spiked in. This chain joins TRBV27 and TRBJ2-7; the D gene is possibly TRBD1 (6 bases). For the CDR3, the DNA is TGTGCCAGCAGCAAACTGGGGGCAGCCCCCAACGAGCAGTACTTC. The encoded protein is CASSKLGAAPNEQYF.